This record concerns one T cell receptor beta chain sequence. Sequencing was performed with immunoSEQ multiplex PCR; in TCRdb, only in-frame clones are kept and a portion is missing. The sample records 250,000 to 400,000 clones, 70% to 90% being singletons. Germline V gives CDR1 SNHLY, CDR2 FYNNEI. Trimming stripped 5 bases from V and 9 bases from J, with 8 bases between. The CDR3 loop spans 11 amino acids. This sample stems from a study of blood T cell repertoires in COVID-19. The clonotype originates from a young woman with COVID-19, enrolled during active disease. Sequencing was done on a sample of peripheral blood. The V gene is TRBV2, the J gene TRBJ1-5; D is unresolved. In DNA form, the CDR3 reads TGTGCCAGCAGTCGGGGTGGGCCCCAGCATTTT. This sequence encodes CASSRGGPQHF.